This T cell receptor (beta chain) was obtained from a study of technical replicates of blood from several donors. V was pared by 5 bases and J by 0 bases, with 10 bases between. This CDR3 is 14 amino acids long. The germline gives CDR1 MNHEY, CDR2 SVGAGI. TCRdb's copy holds only in-frame clones and misses some; the assay was immunoSEQ multiplex PCR. In the table there are 100,000 or so clones, nearly 97% of which are singletons. The TCR was taken from a human donor in good health. This chain connects TRBV6-5 to TRBJ2-5, with D perhaps matching TRBD1 (6 bases). The sequenced sample was T cells isolated from PBMCs. DNA for the CDR3: TGTGCCAGCAGTCACCGGACAGACCAAGAGACCCAGTACTTC. It yields the protein CASSHRTDQETQYF.